The source of this TCR beta chain is a study of blood T cell repertoires in COVID-19. Whole-study context: Samples of COVID-19 (acute and convalescent) were obtained from the United States, Italy and Spain. From T cells, B-cell-depleted T cells, or PBMCs came the material, which was cDNA or gDNA.

Sequencing used immunoSEQ multiplex PCR; TCRdb keeps in-frame clones, though not all of them. Here the sample spans 45,000 or so clones, about 89% being singletons. Patients at the Seattle site were enrolled during active infection and followed longitudinally. This CDR3 contains 15 residues. V lost 5 bases to trimming and J lost 6 bases; unmatched junction nucleotides: 8. Germline V gives CDR1 MDHEN, CDR2 SYDVKM. Sequenced: peripheral blood. The clonotype comes from a woman over 75 with COVID-19, enrolled during active disease. This chain links TRBV28 with TRBJ2-7; TRBD1 aligns across 12 bases. CDR3 DNA: TGTGCCAGCAGTCCCCCGGGACAGGGGGCTGGCGAGCAGTACTTC. It codes for CASSPPGQGAGEQYF.